This entry concerns a single TCR beta chain. Data came from immunoSEQ multiplex PCR; TCRdb stores just in-frame clones and leaves some out. Among 62,000 or so clones, roughly 88% were seen once, and the ten largest hold 4.7%. The data were taken from a study of blood T cell repertoires in COVID-19. About the study: In each case, the material was cDNA or gDNA derived from T cells, B-cell-depleted T cells, or PBMCs.

Trimming left V 2 bases short and J 4 bases short, with 14 bases between. Germline loops: CDR1 KGHSH, CDR2 LQKENI. The CDR3 is 15 residues long. The sequence derives from a human donor in a cohort sampled during active COVID-19. Sequencing was performed on peripheral blood. The rearrangement links TRBV18 to TRBJ1-1, with D maybe TRBD1 (5 bases). CDR3 DNA sequence: TGTGCCAGCTCACCAACCGACTCGGGGGGCACTGAAGCTTTCTTT. This codes for CASSPTDSGGTEAFF.